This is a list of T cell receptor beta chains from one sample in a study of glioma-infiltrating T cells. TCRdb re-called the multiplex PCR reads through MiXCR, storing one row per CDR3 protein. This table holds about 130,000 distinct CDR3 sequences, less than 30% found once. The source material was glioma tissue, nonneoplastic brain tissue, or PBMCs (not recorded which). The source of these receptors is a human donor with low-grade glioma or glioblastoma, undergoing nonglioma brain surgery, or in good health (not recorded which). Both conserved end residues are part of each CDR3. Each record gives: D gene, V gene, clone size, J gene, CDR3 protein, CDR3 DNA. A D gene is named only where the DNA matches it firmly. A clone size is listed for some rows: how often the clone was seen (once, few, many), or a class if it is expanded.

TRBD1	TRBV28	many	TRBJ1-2	CASRPRGLTGTGFGYTF	TGTGCCAGCAGGCCACGGGGGTTAACCGGGACAGGGTTTGGCTACACCTTC
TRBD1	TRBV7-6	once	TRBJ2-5	CASKDRGSARETQYF	TGTGCCAGCAAGGACAGGGGATCGGCGAGAGAGACCCAGTACTTC
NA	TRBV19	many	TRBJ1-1	CASSIPGQNTEAFF	TGTGCCAGTAGTATACCGGGACAAAACACTGAAGCTTTCTTT
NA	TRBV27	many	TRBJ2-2	CASSLRAGGAGELFF	TGTGCCAGCAGTTTACGGGCAGGGGGGGCCGGGGAGCTGTTTTTT
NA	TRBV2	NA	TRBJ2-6	CASVRRGANVLTF	TGTGCCAGCGTCAGGAGAGGGGCCAACGTCCTGACTTTC
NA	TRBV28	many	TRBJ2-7	CASSPGTKFYEQYF	TGTGCCAGCAGTCCCGGGACAAAATTCTACGAGCAGTACTTC
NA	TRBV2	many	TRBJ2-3	CASSEVGEGIDTQYF	TGTGCCAGCAGTGAGGTTGGAGAGGGTATTGATACGCAGTATTTT
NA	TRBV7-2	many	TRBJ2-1	CASSLGLNNEQFF	TGTGCCAGCAGCTTAGGACTTAACAATGAGCAGTTCTTC
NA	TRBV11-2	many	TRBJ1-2	CASSLEAQVSGGYTF	TGTGCCAGCAGCTTAGAAGCCCAAGTCTCGGGGGGCTACACCTTC
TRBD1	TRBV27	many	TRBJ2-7	CASSLQGAYEQYF	TGTGCCAGCAGTCTACAGGGGGCCTACGAGCAGTACTTC
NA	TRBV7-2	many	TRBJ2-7	CASGSYEQYF	TGTGCCAGCGGGAGTTACGAGCAGTACTTC
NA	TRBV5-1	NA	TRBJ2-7	CASMQNRPPYEQYF	TGCGCCAGCATGCAGAACCGTCCCCCCTACGAGCAGTACTTC
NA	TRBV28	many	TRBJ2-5	CASSLGHQTQYF	TGTGCCAGCAGTTTGGGGCACCAGACCCAGTACTTC
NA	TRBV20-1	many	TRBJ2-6	CSAVDGSGANVLTF	TGCAGTGCCGTAGATGGGTCTGGGGCCAACGTCCTGACTTTC
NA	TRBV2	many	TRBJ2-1	CASSEGGEQFF	TGTGCCAGCAGTGAGGGGGGTGAGCAGTTCTTC
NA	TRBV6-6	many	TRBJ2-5	CASSYSTVPEETQYF	TGTGCCAGCAGTTACTCGACGGTACCCGAAGAGACCCAGTACTTC
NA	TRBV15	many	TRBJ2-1	CATSREALLAGSHEQFF	TGTGCCACCAGCAGAGAAGCCTTGCTAGCAGGGTCGCATGAGCAGTTCTTC
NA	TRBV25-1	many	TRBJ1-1	CASIGGEAFF	TGTGCCAGCATTGGAGGGGAAGCTTTCTTT
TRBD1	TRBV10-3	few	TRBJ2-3	CAIRRTGDADTQYF	TGTGCCATCAGGAGAACAGGGGACGCAGATACGCAGTATTTT
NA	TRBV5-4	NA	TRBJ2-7	CASSPFDSGGNEQYF	TGTGCCAGCAGCCCCTTCGACAGCGGAGGTAACGAGCAGTACTTC
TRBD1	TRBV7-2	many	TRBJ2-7	CASTLGQGNHEQYF	TGTGCCAGCACCCTGGGACAGGGGAACCACGAGCAGTACTTC
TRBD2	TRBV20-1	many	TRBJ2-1	CSARYTPGTSMFNEQFF	TGCAGTGCTAGATATACCCCCGGGACTAGCATGTTCAATGAGCAGTTCTTC
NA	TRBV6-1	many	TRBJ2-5	CASSRPSETQYF	TGTGCCAGCAGTCGCCCCAGTGAGACCCAGTACTTC
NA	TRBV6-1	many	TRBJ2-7	CASSSNSYEQYF	TGTGCCAGCAGCTCAAATTCCTACGAGCAGTACTTC
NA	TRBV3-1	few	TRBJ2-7	CASSQADREQYF	TGTGCCAGCAGCCAAGCGGACCGGGAGCAGTACTTC
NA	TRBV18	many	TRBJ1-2	CASSPTDGDGYTF	TGTGCCAGCTCACCGACGGACGGGGATGGCTACACCTTC
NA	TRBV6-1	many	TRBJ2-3	CASKGQGPDTQYF	TGTGCCAGCAAAGGCCAGGGTCCAGATACGCAGTATTTT
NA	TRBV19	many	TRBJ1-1	CASSTGVRTEAFF	TGTGCCAGTAGTACAGGGGTACGCACTGAAGCTTTCTTT
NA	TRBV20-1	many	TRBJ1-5	CSARQMNSNQPQHF	TGCAGTGCTCGACAGATGAATAGCAATCAGCCCCAGCATTTT
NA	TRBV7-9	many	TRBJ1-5	CASSFSVQPQHF	TGTGCCAGCAGCTTTTCGGTTCAGCCCCAGCATTTT
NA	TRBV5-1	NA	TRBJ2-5	CASTPSDQETQYF	TGCGCCAGCACCCCTAGCGACCAAGAGACCCAGTACTTC